This record concerns one T cell receptor (beta chain) sequence. The data stem from a study of CD8 T cells in Susac syndrome. Looked up from germline, CDR1 is SQVTM and CDR2 is ANQGSEA. J gave up 3 bases and V 4 bases, and 3 bases lay outside the gene matches. The CDR3 is 13 amino acids. With random hexamers, reverse transcription was performed on roughly 0.45 to 1 ug of RNA. TCR beta CDR3 was amplified by immunoSEQ covering 54 Vbeta and 13 Jbeta. TCRdb processed the immunoSEQ multiplex PCR reads anew with MiXCR; each CDR3 protein has one entry. The repertoire holds roughly 190,000 distinct CDR3 sequences, with approximately 95% as singletons.

This rearrangement joins TRBV29-1 to TRBJ2-1, with 7 bases matching TRBD2. Sequenced material: CD4+ T cells from PBMCs. The receptor was isolated from a human donor in good health. This CDR3 reads CSVGGSLYNEQFF. The DNA of the CDR3 is TGCAGCGTTGGCGGGAGCCTCTACAATGAGCAGTTCTTC.